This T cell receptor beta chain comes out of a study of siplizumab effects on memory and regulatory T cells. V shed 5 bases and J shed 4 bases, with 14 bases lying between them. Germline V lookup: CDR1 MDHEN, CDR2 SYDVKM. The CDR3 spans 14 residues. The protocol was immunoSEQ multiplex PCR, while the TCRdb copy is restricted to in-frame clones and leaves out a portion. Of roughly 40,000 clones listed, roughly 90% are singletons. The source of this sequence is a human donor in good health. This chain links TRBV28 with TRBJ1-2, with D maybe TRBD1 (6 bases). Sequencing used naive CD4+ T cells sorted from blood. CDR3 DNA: TGTGCCAGCAGTACCCGACAGGCTTCCTATGGCTACACCTTC. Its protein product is CASSTRQASYGYTF.